This passage covers 15 T cell receptor beta chains from one sample sequenced in a study of blood T cells in healthy people across ages. A second roughly 6 to 12 cycle PCR used barcoded and J-beta primers. One entry per CDR3 protein, called by TCRdb with MiXCR from the 5' RACE reads. This table has around 940,000 distinct CDR3 sequences, about 53% appearing once. Sequencing was carried out using blood. The receptors shown here come from an older woman in good health.

The CDR3 sequence: CASSFISDTQYF. The CDR3 nucleotides are TGTGCCAGCAGCTTCATATCAGATACGCAGTATTTT. The J gene is TRBJ2-3, the V gene TRBV7-8; D unresolved. Trimming stripped 3 bases from V and 4 bases from J, with 5 bases between. CDR1 is SGHVS and CDR2 is FQNEAQ in the germline V gene. CDR3 length: 12 residues. The whole variable domain, remainder taken from reference TRBV7-8 and TRBJ2-3, is GAGVSQSPRYKVAKRGQDVALRCDPISGHVSLFWYQQALGQGPEFLTYFQNEAQLDKSGLPSDRFFAERPEGSVSTLKIQRTQQEDSAVYLCASSFISDTQYFGPGTRLTVL.

The V and J genes are TRBV7-9 and TRBJ2-3; 9 nucleotides match TRBD2. Germline V gene lookup returns CDR1 SEHNR and CDR2 FQNEAQ (reference sequence). Trimming cost V 4 bases and J 2 bases; bases outside gene matches: 7. The CDR3 covers 16 residues. CDR3 residues: CASSYLAGFNTDTQYF. The CDR3 coding sequence is TGTGCCAGCAGCTACCTAGCGGGATTCAACACAGATACGCAGTATTTT.

This clonotype turned up a few times. The chain employs TRBV2 and TRBJ1-2; D might be TRBD1 (6 bases). This CDR3 is built from 14 residues. Trimming removed 7 bases from V and 2 bases from J, with 14 bases in between. Germline CDR1 and CDR2: SNHLY and FYNNEI. CDR3 residues: CASIPPGTNYGYTF. CDR3 DNA: TGTGCCAGCATTCCGCCCGGGACAAACTATGGCTACACCTTC.

This rearrangement joins TRBV14 to TRBJ2-4; 10 nucleotides line up with TRBD2. The CDR3 is made up of 18 amino acids. V was pared by 4 bases and J by 2 bases, with 11 bases of the junction left unmatched. Germline loops: CDR1 SGHDN, CDR2 FVKESK. CDR3 protein: CASSPLHKREGPKNIQYF. For the CDR3, the DNA is TGTGCCAGCAGCCCTCTTCACAAGCGGGAGGGCCCCAAAAACATTCAGTACTTC.

V usage is TRBV5-5 and J usage is TRBJ2-5; D unresolved. The last part of the DNA fits TRBJ2-7 better; the J call may be wrong. The germline CDR1 and CDR2 sequences are SGHKS and YYEKEE (reference sequence). The CDR3 runs 16 residues. CDR3 residues: CASSFGQFLSTYEQYF. The CDR3, as DNA: TGTGCCAGCAGCTTCGGTCAGTTTTTAAGTACCTACGAGCAGTACTTC.

CDR3 amino acids: CSASPRQTSTDTQYF. In DNA form, the CDR3 reads TGCAGTGCTAGCCCCCGACAGACTAGCACAGATACGCAGTATTTT. This sequence joins TRBV20-1 and TRBJ2-3, with D tentatively TRBD1 (5 bases). The CDR3 contains 15 residues. CDR1 and CDR2 (germline): DFQATT, SNEGSKA (reference sequence). V gave up 3 bases and J gave up 0 bases, with 13 bases separating them.

This rearrangement joins TRBV6-6 to TRBJ2-6, with D uncertain. Germline lookup yields CDR1 MNHNY and CDR2 SVGAGI (reference sequence). The germline V and J ends were trimmed by 3 bases and 0 bases, with 12 bases remaining between them. The CDR3 covers 17 residues. CDR3 residues: CASSYPSGNSGANVLTF. As DNA, the CDR3 is TGTGCCAGCAGTTATCCGTCAGGTAACTCTGGGGCCAACGTCCTGACTTTC.

A single count supports this clonotype. This chain uses TRBV14 with TRBJ2-3; D perhaps matches TRBD2 (5 bases). Germline CDR1 is SGHDN and CDR2 is FVKESK. This CDR3 has 15 amino acids. V gave up 8 bases and J gave up 0 bases, with 15 bases separating them. CDR3 in amino acids: CASQRQRTSTDTQYF. The CDR3 DNA sequence: TGTGCCAGCCAAAGGCAGCGGACTAGCACAGATACGCAGTATTTT.

This clonotype was seen ten or more times. This chain links TRBV4-1 with TRBJ2-7; the D is unclear. The CDR3 sequence is 15 residues long. CDR1 and CDR2 (germline): MGHRA, YSYEKL. V lost 4 bases and J 1 base, leaving 14 bases between the germline ends. CDR3 in amino acids: CASSPGLFVSYEQYF. The CDR3 DNA reads as TGCGCCAGCAGCCCCGGGCTTTTCGTGTCCTACGAGCAGTACTTC.

The genes are TRBV10-3 and TRBJ1-4; D is possibly TRBD1 (5 bases). The V gene lost 6 bases and the J gene lost 4 bases, with 6 bases spanning the gap. The CDR3 sequence is 12 residues long. Per germline, CDR1 ENHRY and CDR2 SYGVKD. In DNA, the CDR3 is TGTGCCATCAGGGGGGATAATGAAAAACTGTTTTTT. Translation gives CAIRGDNEKLFF.

This rearrangement joins TRBV12-3 or TRBV12-4 to TRBJ2-5; 12 nucleotides line up with TRBD1. V trimming: 6 bases; J trimming: 4 bases; junction bases outside the gene matches: 6. The CDR3 has 15 amino acids. The CDR3 nucleotides are TGTGCCAGCAGAGGGGACAGGGGGCCTCGAGAGACCCAGTACTTC. It specifies CASRGDRGPRETQYF.

J is TRBJ1-1 and V is TRBV4-2; D remains ambiguous. The germline V gene encodes CDR1 LGHNA and CDR2 YNFKEQ. The V end lost 0 bases, the J end lost 0 bases, and 8 bases lay between the germline ends. The CDR3 is made up of 15 amino acids. The CDR3 nucleotides are TGTGCCAGCAGCCAAGATAAGAGATTGAACACTGAAGCTTTCTTT. Amino acids: CASSQDKRLNTEAFF.

Details on this clonotype: One junction end does not reproduce the germline sequence, and a read error may be involved. The chain employs TRBV25-1 and TRBJ2-5; D not certain. This CDR3 spans 15 amino acids. The germline CDR1 and CDR2 sequences are MGHDK and SYGVNS. The CDR3: CVSSELQLGQETQYF. The CDR3, as DNA: TGTGTCAGCAGTGAATTACAACTTGGCCAAGAGACCCAGTACTTC.

The genes are TRBV11-2 and TRBJ2-1, with TRBD1 as a possible D gene (6 bases). CDR1 and CDR2 (germline): SGHAT, FQNNGV. V was shortened by 1 base and J by 8 bases, with 18 bases between the two germline ends. CDR3 size: 16 residues. The CDR3, as DNA: TGTGCCAGCAGCTTAGGAAGACAGGCCCCTATCGATGAGCAGTTCTTC. As protein: CASSLGRQAPIDEQFF.

The CDR3 reads CASSLEGAAYNEQFF. The DNA of the CDR3 is TGTGCCAGCAGCTTAGAGGGCGCAGCCTACAATGAGCAGTTCTTC. This chain uses TRBV7-2 with TRBJ2-1, with D unclear. The CDR3 runs to 15 residues. Germline V gene sequence: CDR1 SGHTA, CDR2 FQGNSA. The germline V and J ends were trimmed by 1 base and 2 bases, with 9 bases remaining between them.